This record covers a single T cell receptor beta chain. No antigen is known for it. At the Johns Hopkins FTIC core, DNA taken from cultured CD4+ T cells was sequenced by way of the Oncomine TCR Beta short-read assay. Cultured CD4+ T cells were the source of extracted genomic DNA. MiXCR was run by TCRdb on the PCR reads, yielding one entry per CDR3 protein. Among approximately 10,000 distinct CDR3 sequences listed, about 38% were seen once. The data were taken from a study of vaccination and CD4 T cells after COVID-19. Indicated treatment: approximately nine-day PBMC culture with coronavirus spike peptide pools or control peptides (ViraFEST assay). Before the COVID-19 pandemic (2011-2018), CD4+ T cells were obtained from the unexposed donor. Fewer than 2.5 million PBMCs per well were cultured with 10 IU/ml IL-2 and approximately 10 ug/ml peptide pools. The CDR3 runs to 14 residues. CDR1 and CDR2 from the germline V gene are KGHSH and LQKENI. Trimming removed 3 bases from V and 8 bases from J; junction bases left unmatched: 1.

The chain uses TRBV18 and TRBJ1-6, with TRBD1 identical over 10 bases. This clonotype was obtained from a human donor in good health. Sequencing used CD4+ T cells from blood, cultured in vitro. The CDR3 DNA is TGTGCCAGCTCACCGACAGGGGGCGATTCACCCCTCCACTTT. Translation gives CASSPTGGDSPLHF.